This T cell receptor (beta chain) was obtained from a study of graft-versus-host responses after intestinal transplantation. Study background: All recipients got anti-thymocyte globulin induction, then tacrolimus and steroids for about three years.

Trimming shortened V by 6 bases and J by 0 bases, and 5 bases separated the two germline ends. This CDR3 is 12 amino acids long. Per germline, CDR1 MNHEY and CDR2 SVGAGI. Overall study results and limits: Allografts carried high graft-versus-host to host-versus-graft clonal ratios in patients having graft-donor T cell macrochimerism. Recipient marrow held GvH clones, some first seen in ileum or blood.

A note on this clone: Its cognate antigen is unknown.

Clones were sequenced by immunoSEQ multiplex PCR, and TCRdb holds only the in-frame ones, with some missing. The repertoire holds fewer than 50,000 clones, with 65% to 85% as singletons. This chain joins TRBV6-5 and TRBJ1-2, with D unresolved. The sequences come from unstimulated CD4+ T cells sorted from spleen or lymph node cells, collected before transplant. The clonotype originates from a human donor who was the organ donor for an intestinal transplant. The CDR3 reads CASSTSNYGYTF. Here the CDR3 DNA reads TGTGCCAGCAGCACGTCTAACTATGGCTACACCTTC.